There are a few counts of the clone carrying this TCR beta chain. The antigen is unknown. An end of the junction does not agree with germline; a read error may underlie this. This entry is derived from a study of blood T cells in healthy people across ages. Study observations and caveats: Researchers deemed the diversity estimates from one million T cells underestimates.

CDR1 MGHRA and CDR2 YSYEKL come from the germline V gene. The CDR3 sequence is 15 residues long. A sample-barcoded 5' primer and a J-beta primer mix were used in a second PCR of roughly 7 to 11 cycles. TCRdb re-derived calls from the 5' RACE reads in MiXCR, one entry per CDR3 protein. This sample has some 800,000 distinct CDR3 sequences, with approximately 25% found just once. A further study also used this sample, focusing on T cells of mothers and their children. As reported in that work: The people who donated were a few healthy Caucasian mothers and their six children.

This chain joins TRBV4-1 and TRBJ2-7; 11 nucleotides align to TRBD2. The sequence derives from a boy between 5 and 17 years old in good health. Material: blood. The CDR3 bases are TGTGCCAGCAGCCAGGTAGCGGGAGGGAGCTACGAGCAGTACTTC. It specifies CASSQVAGGSYEQYF.